The present T cell receptor beta chain was sequenced within a study of cytomegalovirus exposure and HLA in healthy donors (dated by TCRdb to the late 2010s). As for the study more broadly: According to an earlier analysis of 587 of the donors, about 190 million T cells yielded approximately 120 million unique TCR beta sequences and roughly 280 Gb of sequence data. An early release that covered about 640 HLA-typed donors contained about 300 gigabases of sequencing data and 70 million to 100 million unique TCR sequences. Of the 300 to 450 genotyped donors, roughly 80% were placed in the genetic ancestry cluster associated with self-reported Caucasian donors. The study was designed to test whether signatures of past pathogen exposure could be identified by cataloging public T cell receptors. The study profiled the T cell repertoires of 550 to 700 subjects by immunosequencing and related them to cytomegalovirus serostatus. In addition to the first cohort of around 670 subjects, a separate validation cohort of 130 or so different subjects was used. To predict cytomegalovirus infection status, the study brought together high-throughput TCR immunosequencing, statistical association of individual TCRs with disease status, and machine learning. To study patterns of TCR occurrence, a later analysis re-analyzed previously published TCR beta repertoires from 650 to 750 donors and added high-resolution HLA genotyping. Rather than using new phenotypic data, the later analysis identified candidate immune exposures from TCR beta sequences and from how often those sequences occurred across donors. An earlier analysis of nearly 600 of the donors applied high-throughput TCR beta sequencing to assess whether each TCR beta V gene segment acted as functional or pseudogenic. Alongside the repertoire data, information on donor age, sex, ethnicity and CMV serostatus was compiled. In a later genetic analysis, genome-wide SNP genotypes for about 55% of the roughly 700 donors were used, and that subset was treated as a discovery cohort. All discovery cohort repertoires had been generated using a single sequencing platform. Class I and class II HLA loci were covered by the typing at four-digit resolution. The number of typed donors differed by locus: about 629-640 for A, B, C, DRB1 and DQB1; approximately 520 for DQA1; 606 for DPA1; and 400 to 480 for DPB1. Roughly five DR-DQ haplotypes were handled as single units for association and clustering, since linkage in the cohort was strong. On average, over 200,000 unique TCR beta nucleotide sequences were sequenced per donor among 398 genotyped donors of the cohort, with 15% to 20% of those sequences being non-productive.

Library creation used the immunoSEQ multiplex PCR assay. For the multiplex PCR, a mixture combining 60 forward primers for TCR Vbeta segments and 13 reverse primers for TCR Jbeta segments was used. Amplification of the CDR3 region of rearranged TCR beta genes was performed with a multiplex PCR assay on genomic DNA. Amplified TCR beta libraries were sequenced as 87-base-pair reads on the Illumina HiSeq System. Per the original workflow: Across the 700 or so repertoires, a later analysis counted tens of millions of unique TCR beta chains, roughly 11 million of which were shared by at least two donors. To remove PCR and sequencing errors, raw reads were error-corrected and collapsed into unique sequences using a nearest-neighbor algorithm that merged closely related sequences. CDR3 sequences were aligned to IMGT reference sequences to assign V, D and J gene segments. For a sequence to be retained, a match of at least six nucleotides to both a V gene segment and a J gene segment was required. Rearrangements were classified as productive when the CDR3 lacked stop codons and remained in frame with V and J, and all other rearrangements were classified as non-productive. CDR3 was defined according to IMGT convention as the region running from the second conserved V-encoded cysteine to the conserved J-encoded phenylalanine. Sequences without an unambiguous match to a single V gene segment were excluded from the earlier analysis of several hundred of the donors. An earlier analysis of fewer than 750 of the donors called V segments functional above 56.7% productive rearrangements and segregating when the between-donor standard deviation exceeded 5%. A statistical classification framework was developed to diagnose cytomegalovirus status using the catalog of TCR beta chain sequences. In a later analysis, V and J genes were assigned by comparing TCR nucleotide sequences against IMGT/GENE-DB human TR gene sequences. The TCRdist pipeline was used in a later analysis to assign CDR3 sequences and most-parsimonious VDJ recombination scenarios. A later analysis defined each TCR beta chain by its CDR3 amino acid sequence plus V-gene family, and excluded reads lacking a unique V-gene family. In a later analysis, 450 to 600 highly shared, low-generation-probability nucleotide sequences were removed to address suspected cross-contamination and a sequencing artifact. A later analysis calculated a clonal expansion index for each public chain from normalized within-repertoire ranks of inferred template counts. In a later analysis, generation probabilities were computed using a VDJ recombination model fitted to out-of-frame rearrangements, and the results were checked against IGoR. A later analysis scored TCR-TCR, TCR-HLA and TCR-CMV co-occurrence with hypergeometric tests, applying a repertoire-size bias correction to TCR pairs. A later analysis estimated false discovery rates by permuting HLA or CMV assignments 20 times. In a later analysis, co-occurring TCRs were grouped with DBSCAN, and TCRdist sequence similarity was added when clustering was performed within HLA-allele-positive subsets. For co-occurrence clustering, repertoires with fewer than 30,000 or more than 120,000 public chains were excluded, along with roughly five repertoires with anomalous nucleotide sharing. As stored in TCRdb, this immuneACCESS dataset retains in-frame rearrangements with V and J assigned. A fraction of the clones does not appear; measured against another copy, unresolved V genes explain less than half of the discrepancy, and the remainder lacks a known reason. V, J and clone size reflect that table, while D and trimming were determined from the DNA. The table for this sample lists some 130,000 clones; 70% to 80% of them were counted only once. 6% to 7.5% of the sample rests with the top ten.

The cohort was made up of several hundred healthy bone marrow donors. At the time of sampling, every cohort member was nominally healthy, though immune exposures that went unrecorded were likely present. The donor was CMV seropositive and was included in the group of 250 to 350 seropositive cohort members. A peripheral blood sample was provided by each donor, and peripheral blood mononuclear cells were used for TCR beta sequencing. The Qiagen DNeasy Blood Extraction Kit was used to extract genomic DNA from the blood cell samples. Broad study findings and their caveats: In a later analysis, some 17,000 TCR beta sequences were associated with specific HLA alleles at a false discovery rate of 0.05. When HLA alleles, especially DR and DQ, strongly co-occurred, TCR associations were difficult to assign to individual alleles. A further reported finding was that TCR beta sequences accurately predicted the HLA-A and HLA-B alleles for most subjects in the first cohort. A few of the identified cytomegalovirus-associated TCR beta chains were confirmed in vitro to be specific for cytomegalovirus antigens. Some IMGT-functional V segments, including TRBV6-2 and TRBV6-3, could not be told apart with the 87-base-pair reads, so those segments were excluded. CMV serostatus was the only immune exposure information available for the cohort. Most TCR sequences were observed very rarely across donors, whereas some public TCRs were present in many individuals. In the study, some 160 TCR beta chains were listed as associated with cytomegalovirus. Correlated functional status among segregating V segments might reflect linkage disequilibrium, but an unknown experimental factor could not be ruled out. Sequencing depth was assumed to be roughly uniform across donors in the presence/absence analyses, though that assumption may not hold. A later genetic analysis associated a missense DCLRE1C variant with V-gene and J-gene trimming of TCR beta chains, and an independent cohort replicated the association. The classifier was reported to diagnose cytomegalovirus status with high specificity and sensitivity in both the original cohort and the validation cohort. Because HLA typing was unavailable for some donors at each locus, only the typed subset was used in association tests. In a later analysis, HLA-associated TCR beta chains showed more clonal expansion and lower generation probabilities than non-associated chains that were equally common. The authors suggested that the approach could potentially be generalized to other disease states and immunological phenotypes. In a later analysis, TCR association rates were found to vary across HLA loci, with the most associated TCRs seen for DRB1 alleles and the fewest for HLA-C alleles. Most CMV-associated TCR beta chains appeared to be HLA-restricted in a later analysis, and the HLA associations seemed to be driven largely by CMV exposure. In an earlier analysis of under 600 of the donors, most TCR beta V segments were observed in productive rearrangements about 87% or about 30% of the time, broadly matching IMGT annotations. Seventeen rarely observed V segments, including chromosome 9 orphons, were excluded from the earlier analysis of several hundred of the donors because counts were too low. A cluster of highly shared sequence variants was judged likely to be a technical artifact of the sequencing pipeline. Compared with the roughly 710-donor mean, donors in an Asian-associated ancestry cluster had fewer N-insertions in productive TCRs, according to a later genetic analysis. In a later analysis, several top co-occurrence clusters were reported to appear linked to parvovirus B19, influenza, CMV and Epstein-Barr virus. In this cohort, only TCR beta chains were sequenced, and detectable features were limited by the absence of alpha or paired-chain data.

Concerning this clone itself: The antigen it binds to is not known. Base qualities are not at hand, and no much larger clone is one base apart.

From cysteine to phenylalanine, the CDR3 is 12 amino acids long. Only the CDR3 DNA stays, 36 bases, in frame from base 1. In the germline V gene (reference sequence), CDR1 corresponds to GTSNPN and CDR2 to SVGIG. V lost 1 base and J lost 4 bases, and the count of bases not matched to a germline gene is 0. Recombination linked TRBV30 to TRBJ2-7, with 8 bases aligning to TRBD1. The clonotype originates from a man aged 40-50 years in good health and CMV-seropositive. Sequencing was carried out using PBMCs. The CDR3 region has the sequence CAWSGTGYEQYF. At the DNA level, the sequence is TGTGCCTGGAGTGGGACAGGGTACGAGCAGTACTTC.